This TCR beta chain was recorded in a study of PD-1 blockade in classical Hodgkin lymphoma. All the patients suffered relapse after autologous stem cell transplantation, and brentuximab vedotin exposure differed. With 0 bases removed from V and 3 bases from J, the gap between germline ends came to 12 bases. Germline CDR1 is KGHSH and CDR2 is LQKENI. This CDR3 comprises 16 residues. Sequencing was performed with immunoSEQ multiplex PCR; in TCRdb, only in-frame clones are kept and a portion is missing. Here the sample spans around 45,000 clones, roughly 72% being singletons. This chain links TRBV18 with TRBJ2-1; D gene unclear. The sequence came from a human donor with classical Hodgkin lymphoma. The sample in question was peripheral blood mononuclear cells (PBMCs), obtained before the second cycle of nivolumab. The CDR3 loop is CASSPPIQLIYNEQFF. CDR3 DNA sequence: TGTGCCAGCTCACCACCGATCCAACTGATCTACAATGAGCAGTTCTTC.